This is a list of T cell receptor beta chains from one sample in a study of blood T cell repertoires in COVID-19. Sequencing used immunoSEQ multiplex PCR; TCRdb keeps in-frame clones, though not all of them. The data hold 150,000 to 160,000 clones, with 75% to 85% observed a single time. Sequencing was performed on peripheral blood. The receptor set was obtained from a woman in her fifties or sixties with COVID-19, enrolled during active disease. Each CDR3 is given with its conserved first and last residue. Each record gives: CDR3 protein, CDR3 DNA, V gene, J gene, D gene, clone size. D genes are given only for firm matches. The size of a clone is reported for some rows only, either as once, few or many, or as a class for expanded clones.

CDR3 protein: CASSSILAGTQYF
CDR3 DNA: TGTGCCAGCAGCTCCATACTAGCCGGTACGCAGTATTTT
V gene: TRBV7-9
J gene: TRBJ2-3
D gene: .
clone size: .

CDR3 protein: CASSWRTGGGYTF
CDR3 DNA: TGTGCCAGCAGCTGGCGGACAGGGGGTGGCTACACCTTC
V gene: TRBV5-4
J gene: TRBJ1-2
D gene: TRBD1
clone size: .

CDR3 protein: CASSLEMGLAGGTDTQYF
CDR3 DNA: TGTGCCAGCAGCTTAGAGATGGGGCTAGCGGGGGGCACAGATACGCAGTATTTT
V gene: TRBV7-9
J gene: TRBJ2-3
D gene: TRBD2
clone size: .

CDR3 protein: CASSERGDGTEAFF
CDR3 DNA: TGTGCCAGCAGTGAAAGGGGTGACGGCACTGAAGCTTTCTTT
V gene: TRBV6-4
J gene: TRBJ1-1
D gene: .
clone size: few

CDR3 protein: CASKDTDTGNQPQHF
CDR3 DNA: TGTGCCAGTAAAGACACCGACACGGGCAATCAGCCCCAGCATTTT
V gene: TRBV19
J gene: TRBJ1-5
D gene: .
clone size: .

CDR3 protein: CSVVLRMRDGELFF
CDR3 DNA: TGCAGCGTTGTTCTACGCATGAGGGACGGGGAGCTGTTTTTT
V gene: TRBV29-1
J gene: TRBJ2-2
D gene: .
clone size: .

CDR3 protein: CASSLGGDNYGYTF
CDR3 DNA: TGTGCCAGCAGCCTGGGGGGAGATAACTATGGCTACACCTTC
V gene: TRBV5-6
J gene: TRBJ1-2
D gene: .
clone size: .

CDR3 protein: CASSSLGYEQYF
CDR3 DNA: TGTGCCAGCAGTTCGCTAGGCTACGAGCAGTACTTC
V gene: TRBV12-3/TRBV12-4
J gene: TRBJ2-7
D gene: .
clone size: .

CDR3 protein: CASSIGTGRAYEQYF
CDR3 DNA: TGTGCCAGTAGTATAGGGACAGGAAGGGCCTACGAGCAGTACTTC
V gene: TRBV19
J gene: TRBJ2-7
D gene: TRBD1
clone size: few

CDR3 protein: CASSEASRNTGELFF
CDR3 DNA: TGTGCCAGCAGTGAAGCTAGCCGTAACACCGGGGAGCTGTTTTTT
V gene: TRBV6-1
J gene: TRBJ2-2
D gene: .
clone size: .

CDR3 protein: CASSYPPGGTDTQYF
CDR3 DNA: TGTGCCAGCAGTTACCCCCCCGGCGGTACGGATACGCAGTATTTT
V gene: TRBV6-6
J gene: TRBJ2-3
D gene: .
clone size: .

CDR3 protein: CASSYRGATNEKLFF
CDR3 DNA: TGTGCCAGCAGTTACCGAGGAGCAACTAATGAAAAACTGTTTTTT
V gene: TRBV6-5
J gene: TRBJ1-4
D gene: .
clone size: .

CDR3 protein: CASSFAQGVNSPLHF
CDR3 DNA: TGTGCCAGCAGTTTTGCGCAGGGGGTCAATTCACCCCTCCACTTT
V gene: TRBV27
J gene: TRBJ1-6
D gene: TRBD1
clone size: .

CDR3 protein: CASSRSGLDLYGYTF
CDR3 DNA: TGTGCCAGCAGTCGTTCAGGGCTCGATCTCTATGGCTACACCTTC
V gene: TRBV6-5
J gene: TRBJ1-2
D gene: .
clone size: .

CDR3 protein: CASTFASGIDGYTF
CDR3 DNA: TGTGCCAGCACTTTCGCCTCAGGTATTGATGGCTACACCTTC
V gene: TRBV11-2
J gene: TRBJ1-2
D gene: .
clone size: .

CDR3 protein: CASSTRTSGSFEQYF
CDR3 DNA: TGTGCCAGCTCAACCCGGACTAGCGGGAGCTTCGAGCAGTACTTC
V gene: TRBV18
J gene: TRBJ2-7
D gene: TRBD2
clone size: once

CDR3 protein: CASSFRDTPSKVYGYTF
CDR3 DNA: TGTGCCAGCAGTTTTCGAGACACCCCTTCCAAGGTCTATGGCTACACCTTC
V gene: TRBV27
J gene: TRBJ1-2
D gene: .
clone size: few

CDR3 protein: CASSQTGDEKLFF
CDR3 DNA: TGCGCCAGCAGCCAAACAGGGGACGAAAAACTGTTTTTT
V gene: TRBV4-1
J gene: TRBJ1-4
D gene: TRBD1
clone size: .